This section outlines one T cell receptor beta chain sequence together with its context. The antigen is undetermined. The data are from a study of CD8+ T cells in alopecia areata. RNA was extracted and reverse transcribed into cDNA as the sequencing template. Data came from immunoSEQ multiplex PCR; TCRdb stores just in-frame clones and leaves some out. The sample contains hundreds of thousands of clones, 67% of which appear only once. Overall study results and limits: Normal-skin resident alphabeta T cells also appear among scalp sample sequences.

Per germline, CDR1 ENHRY and CDR2 SYGVKD. The CDR3 loop spans 15 amino acids. V dropped 6 bases and J dropped 4; count of bases not matched to a gene: 11. This chain links TRBV10-3 with TRBJ2-5, with TRBD1 matching 7 bases. The TCR sequence derives from a human donor with alopecia areata. This sample comprised CD4+ T cells sorted from blood, obtained at week 0. Here the CDR3 DNA reads TGTGCCATCAGGGACACCGGGACAGCCAGAGAGACCCAGTACTTC. Protein sequence: CAIRDTGTARETQYF.